This TCR beta chain was identified during a study of naive and memory T cell subsets. Many counts were recorded for this clonotype. Its matching antigen is unknown. Findings and limits, study-wide: A clonotype means one alpha or beta sequence, not an alpha/beta pair.

An equimolar mix of two oligonucleotides served as the beta constant-region primer for TRBC1 and TRBC2. Nested alpha and beta constant-region primers with the SP2 primer drove four PCR rounds on ligated cDNA. TCRdb analysed the UMI-ligation and nested PCR reads with MiXCR anew, one entry per CDR3 protein. The sample shows under 100,000 distinct CDR3 sequences, 6% to 7.5% of them seen only once. With 3 bases removed from V and 4 bases from J, the gap between germline ends came to 16 bases. Germline assignment: CDR1 SGHDT and CDR2 YYEEEE. The CDR3 consists of 15 residues. The receptor was isolated from a human donor in good health. Input material: central memory CD4+ T cells from blood. The rearrangement joins TRBV5-6 to TRBJ1-2; D might be TRBD1 (6 bases). The CDR3 here is CASSSLPDSVYGYTF. The CDR3 DNA reads as TGTGCCAGCAGCTCCCTCCCGGACAGTGTCTATGGCTACACCTTC.